The present T cell receptor beta chain was sequenced within a study of OX40 agonist ivuxolimab in advanced cancers. Across the whole study: Partial responses occurred in three patients (one hepatocellular carcinoma, two cutaneous melanoma).

This clone appeared a single time. The CDR3 contains 15 residues. The J segment lost 1 base and the V segment lost 0 bases, leaving 2 bases of the junction unmatched. Germline loops: CDR1 MNHNS, CDR2 SASEGT. Sequenced by immunoSEQ multiplex PCR; TCRdb stores in-frame clones only, minus some. The table includes around 76,000 clones, 70% to 90% detected once. The material sequenced was CD4+ or CD8+ T cells sorted from blood, taken in a trial of the OX40 agonist ivuxolimab. The clonotype comes from an adult with an advanced solid tumor such as melanoma, head and neck, liver or kidney cancer. The V gene is TRBV6-1, the J gene TRBJ2-7; 8 bases are shared with TRBD2. CDR3 region: CASSEATSGSYEQYF. CDR3 DNA: TGTGCCAGCAGTGAAGCTACTAGCGGATCCTACGAGCAGTACTTC.